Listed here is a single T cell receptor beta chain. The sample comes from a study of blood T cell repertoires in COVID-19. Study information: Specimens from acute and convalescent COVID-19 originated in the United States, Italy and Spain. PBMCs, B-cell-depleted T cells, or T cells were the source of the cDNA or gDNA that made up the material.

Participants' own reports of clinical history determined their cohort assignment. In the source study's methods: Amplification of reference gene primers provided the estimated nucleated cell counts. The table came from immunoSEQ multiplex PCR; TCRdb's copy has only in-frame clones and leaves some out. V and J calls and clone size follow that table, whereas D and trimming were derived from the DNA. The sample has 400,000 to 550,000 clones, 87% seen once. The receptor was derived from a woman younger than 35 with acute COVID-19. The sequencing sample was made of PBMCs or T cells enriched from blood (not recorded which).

The CDR3 sequence: CASSHTRTGVTEAFF. CDR3 nucleotides: TGTGCCAGCAGCCATACTCGGACAGGGGTCACTGAAGCTTTCTTT. The rearrangement links TRBV3-1 (or the pseudogene TRBV3-2) to TRBJ1-1, with 9 nucleotides matching TRBD1. Germline-derived CDR1 and CDR2 are LGHDT and YNNKEL (reference sequence). The CDR3 sequence is 15 residues long. V dropped 3 bases and J dropped 4; count of bases not matched to a gene: 6.